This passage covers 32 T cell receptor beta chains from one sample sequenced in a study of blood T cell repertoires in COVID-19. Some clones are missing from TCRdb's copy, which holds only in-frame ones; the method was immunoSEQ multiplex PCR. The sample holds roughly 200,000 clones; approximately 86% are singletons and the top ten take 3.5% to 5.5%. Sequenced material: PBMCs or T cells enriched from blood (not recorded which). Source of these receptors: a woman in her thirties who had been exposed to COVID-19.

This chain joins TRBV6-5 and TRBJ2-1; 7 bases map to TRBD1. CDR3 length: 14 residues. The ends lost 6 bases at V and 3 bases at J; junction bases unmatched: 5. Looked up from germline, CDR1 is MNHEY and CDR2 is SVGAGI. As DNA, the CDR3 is TGTGCCAGCAGCCCGGGACAGATCTACAATGAGCAGTTCTTC. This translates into CASSPGQIYNEQFF.

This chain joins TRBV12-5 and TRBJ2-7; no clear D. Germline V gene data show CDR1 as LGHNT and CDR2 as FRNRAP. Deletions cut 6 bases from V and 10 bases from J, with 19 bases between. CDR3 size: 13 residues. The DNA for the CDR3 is TGTGCTAGTGGGGTGAGCGAGCTTTCAGCTCAGTACTTC. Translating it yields CASGVSELSAQYF.

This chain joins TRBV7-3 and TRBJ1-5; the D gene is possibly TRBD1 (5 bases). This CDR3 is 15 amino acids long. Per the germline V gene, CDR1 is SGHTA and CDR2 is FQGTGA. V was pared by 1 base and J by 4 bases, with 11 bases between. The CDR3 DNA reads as TGTGCCAGCAGCTTAATCTCGTCAGGGAATCAGCCCCAGCATTTT. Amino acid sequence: CASSLISSGNQPQHF.

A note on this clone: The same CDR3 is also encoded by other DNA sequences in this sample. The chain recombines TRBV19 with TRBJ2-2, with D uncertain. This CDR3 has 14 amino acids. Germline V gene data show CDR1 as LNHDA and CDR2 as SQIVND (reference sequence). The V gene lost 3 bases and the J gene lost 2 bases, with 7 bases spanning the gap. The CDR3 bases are TGTGCCAGTAGTATGTCCGGTAACACCGGGGAGCTGTTTTTT. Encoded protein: CASSMSGNTGELFF.

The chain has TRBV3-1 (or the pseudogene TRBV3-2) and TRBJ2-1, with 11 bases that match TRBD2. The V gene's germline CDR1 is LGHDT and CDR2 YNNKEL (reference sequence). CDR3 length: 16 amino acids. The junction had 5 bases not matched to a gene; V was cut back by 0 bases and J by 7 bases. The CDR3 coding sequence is TGTGCCAGCAGCCAAGATCTTAGCGGGGGGGCGAATGAGCAGTTCTTC. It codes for CASSQDLSGGANEQFF.

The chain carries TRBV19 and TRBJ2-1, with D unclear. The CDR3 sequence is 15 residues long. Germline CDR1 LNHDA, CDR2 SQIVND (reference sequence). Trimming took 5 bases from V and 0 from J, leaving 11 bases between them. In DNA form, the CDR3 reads TGTGCCAGTAGTCCTTCCCACGGCTCCTACAATGAGCAGTTCTTC. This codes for CASSPSHGSYNEQFF.

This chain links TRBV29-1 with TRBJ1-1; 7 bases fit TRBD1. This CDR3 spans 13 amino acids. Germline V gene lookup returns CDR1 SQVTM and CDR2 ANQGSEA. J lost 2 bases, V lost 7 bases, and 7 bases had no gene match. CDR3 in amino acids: CSAGQVRNTEAFF. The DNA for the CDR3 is TGCAGCGCCGGACAGGTCCGAAACACTGAAGCTTTCTTT.

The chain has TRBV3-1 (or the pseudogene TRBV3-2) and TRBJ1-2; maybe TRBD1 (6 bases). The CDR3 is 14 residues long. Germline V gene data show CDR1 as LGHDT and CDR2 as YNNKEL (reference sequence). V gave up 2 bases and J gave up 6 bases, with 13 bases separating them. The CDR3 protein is CASSQRGGWDGYTF. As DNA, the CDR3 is TGTGCCAGCAGCCAAAGGGGGGGCTGGGATGGCTACACCTTC.

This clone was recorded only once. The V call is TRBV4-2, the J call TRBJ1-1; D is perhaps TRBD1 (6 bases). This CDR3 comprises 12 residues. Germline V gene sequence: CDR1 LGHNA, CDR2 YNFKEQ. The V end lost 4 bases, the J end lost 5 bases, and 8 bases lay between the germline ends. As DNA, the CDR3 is TGTGCCAGCAGCCCGCAGGGGACTGAAGCTTTCTTT. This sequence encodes CASSPQGTEAFF.

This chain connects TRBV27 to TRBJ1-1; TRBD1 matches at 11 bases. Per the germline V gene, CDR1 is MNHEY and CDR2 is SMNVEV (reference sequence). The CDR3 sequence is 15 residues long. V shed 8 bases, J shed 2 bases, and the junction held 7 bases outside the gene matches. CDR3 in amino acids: CASAGTGGVNTEAFF. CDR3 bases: TGTGCCAGCGCCGGGACAGGGGGAGTTAACACTGAAGCTTTCTTT.

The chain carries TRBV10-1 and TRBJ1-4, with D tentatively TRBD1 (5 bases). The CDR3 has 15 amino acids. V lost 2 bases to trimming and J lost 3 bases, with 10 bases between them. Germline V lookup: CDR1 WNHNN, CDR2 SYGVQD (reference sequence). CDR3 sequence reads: CASSEPTGANEKLFF. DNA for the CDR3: TGCGCCAGCAGTGAGCCAACAGGAGCTAATGAAAAACTGTTTTTT.

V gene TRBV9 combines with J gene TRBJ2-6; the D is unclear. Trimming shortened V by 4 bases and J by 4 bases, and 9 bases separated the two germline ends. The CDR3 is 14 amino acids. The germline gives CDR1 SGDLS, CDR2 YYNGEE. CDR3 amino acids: CASSSQAGANVLTF. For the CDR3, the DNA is TGTGCCAGCAGCTCCCAAGCCGGGGCCAACGTCCTGACTTTC.

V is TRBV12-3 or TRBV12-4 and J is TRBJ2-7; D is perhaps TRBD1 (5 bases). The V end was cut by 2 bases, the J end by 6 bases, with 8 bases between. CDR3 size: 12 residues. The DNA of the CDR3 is TGTGCCAGCAGTTTATACAGGCTCGAGCAGTACTTC. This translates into CASSLYRLEQYF.

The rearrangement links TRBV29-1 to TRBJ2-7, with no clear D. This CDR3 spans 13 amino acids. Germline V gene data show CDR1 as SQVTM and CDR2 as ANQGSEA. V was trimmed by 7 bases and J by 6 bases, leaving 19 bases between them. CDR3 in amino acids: CSAVTYNPTEQYF. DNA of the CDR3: TGCAGCGCCGTCACATATAACCCCACCGAGCAGTACTTC.

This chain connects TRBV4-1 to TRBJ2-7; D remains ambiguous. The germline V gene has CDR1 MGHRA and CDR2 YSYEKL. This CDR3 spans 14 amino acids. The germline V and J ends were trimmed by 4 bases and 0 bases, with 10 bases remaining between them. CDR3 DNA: TGCGCCAGCAGCCTAGCCGGAGTCTCCTACGAGCAGTACTTC. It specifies CASSLAGVSYEQYF.

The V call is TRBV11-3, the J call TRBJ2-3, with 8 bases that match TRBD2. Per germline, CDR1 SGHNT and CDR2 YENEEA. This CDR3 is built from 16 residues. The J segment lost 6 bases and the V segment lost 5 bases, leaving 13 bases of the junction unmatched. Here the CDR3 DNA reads TGTGCCAGCAGCCTGGGTGGTAGCGGGGTCCGGGATACGCAGTATTTT. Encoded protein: CASSLGGSGVRDTQYF. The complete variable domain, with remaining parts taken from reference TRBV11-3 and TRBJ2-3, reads EAGVVQSPRYKIIEKKQPVAFWCNPISGHNTLYWYLQNLGQGPELLIRYENEEAVDDSQLPKDRFSAERLKGVDSTLKIQPAELGDSAVYLCASSLGGSGVRDTQYFGPGTRLTVL.

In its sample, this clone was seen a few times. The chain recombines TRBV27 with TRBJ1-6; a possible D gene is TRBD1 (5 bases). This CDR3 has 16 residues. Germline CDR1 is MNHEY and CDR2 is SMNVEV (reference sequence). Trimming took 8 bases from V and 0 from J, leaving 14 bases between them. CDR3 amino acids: CASGRQGNSYNSPLHF. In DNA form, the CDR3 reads TGTGCCAGCGGGAGGCAGGGCAACTCCTATAATTCACCCCTCCACTTT.

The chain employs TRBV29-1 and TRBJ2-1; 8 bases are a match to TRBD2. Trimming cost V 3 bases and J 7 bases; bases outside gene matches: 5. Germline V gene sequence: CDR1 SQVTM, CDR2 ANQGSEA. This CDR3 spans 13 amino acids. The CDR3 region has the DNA TGCAGCGTTGAGATAGCGGGGCTGAATGAGCAGTTCTTC. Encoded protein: CSVEIAGLNEQFF.

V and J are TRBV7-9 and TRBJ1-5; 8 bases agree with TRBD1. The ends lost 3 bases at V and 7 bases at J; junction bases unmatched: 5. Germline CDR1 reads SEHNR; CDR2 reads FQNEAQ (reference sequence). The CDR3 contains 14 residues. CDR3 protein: CASSLDRVTQPQHF. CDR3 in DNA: TGTGCCAGCAGCTTGGACAGGGTTACCCAGCCCCAGCATTTT.

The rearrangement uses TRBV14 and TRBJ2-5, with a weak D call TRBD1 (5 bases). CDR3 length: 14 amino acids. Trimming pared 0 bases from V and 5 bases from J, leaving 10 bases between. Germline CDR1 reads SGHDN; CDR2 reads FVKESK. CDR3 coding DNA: TGTGCCAGCAGCCAAGATCAGGGATTCGAGACCCAGTACTTC. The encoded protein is CASSQDQGFETQYF.

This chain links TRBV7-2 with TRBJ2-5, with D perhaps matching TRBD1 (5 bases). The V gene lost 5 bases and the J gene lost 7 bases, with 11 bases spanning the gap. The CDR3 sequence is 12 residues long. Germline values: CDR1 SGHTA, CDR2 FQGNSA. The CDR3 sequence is CASSPGHGTQYF. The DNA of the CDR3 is TGTGCCAGCAGCCCAGGACATGGGACCCAGTACTTC.

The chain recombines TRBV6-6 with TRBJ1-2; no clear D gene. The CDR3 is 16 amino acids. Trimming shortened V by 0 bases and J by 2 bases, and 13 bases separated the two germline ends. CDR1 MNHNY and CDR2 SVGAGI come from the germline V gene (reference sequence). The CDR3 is CASSYSPFSLNYGYTF. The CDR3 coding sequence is TGTGCCAGCAGTTACTCCCCGTTTAGTCTGAACTATGGCTACACCTTC.

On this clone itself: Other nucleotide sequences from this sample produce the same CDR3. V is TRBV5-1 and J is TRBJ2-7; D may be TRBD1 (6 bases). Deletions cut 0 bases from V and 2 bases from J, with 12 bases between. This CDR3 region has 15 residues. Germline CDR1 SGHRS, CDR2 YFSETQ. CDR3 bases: TGCGCCAGCAGCTTGGGGGGGCCTGGAACCTACGAGCAGTACTTC. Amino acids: CASSLGGPGTYEQYF.

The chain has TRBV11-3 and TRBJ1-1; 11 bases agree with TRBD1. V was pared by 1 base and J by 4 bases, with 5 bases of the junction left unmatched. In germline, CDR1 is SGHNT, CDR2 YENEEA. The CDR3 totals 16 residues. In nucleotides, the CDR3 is TGTGCCAGCAGCTTAGGCGGACAGGGGGCCCTCACTGAAGCTTTCTTT. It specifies CASSLGGQGALTEAFF.

CDR3 sequence (DNA): TGTGCCAGCAGCCCCCAACCGGGGACTGAAGCTTTCTTT. It translates to CASSPQPGTEAFF. The chain recombines TRBV14 with TRBJ1-1, with no clear D. Trimming stripped 4 bases from V and 5 bases from J, with 11 bases between. Germline V lookup: CDR1 SGHDN, CDR2 FVKESK. The CDR3 has 13 residues.

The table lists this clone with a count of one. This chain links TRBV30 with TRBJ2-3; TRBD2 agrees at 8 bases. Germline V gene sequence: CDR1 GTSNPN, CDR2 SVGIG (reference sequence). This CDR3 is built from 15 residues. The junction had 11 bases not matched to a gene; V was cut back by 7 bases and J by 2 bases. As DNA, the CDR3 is TGTGCCTCCACCACGACTAGCGACTACACAGATACGCAGTATTTT. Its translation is CASTTTSDYTDTQYF.

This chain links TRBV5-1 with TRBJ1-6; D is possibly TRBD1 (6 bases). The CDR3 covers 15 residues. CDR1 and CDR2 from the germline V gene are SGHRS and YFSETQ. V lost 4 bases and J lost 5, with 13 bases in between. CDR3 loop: CASSTGTFDNSPLHF. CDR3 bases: TGCGCCAGCAGCACCGGGACATTCGATAATTCACCCCTCCACTTT.

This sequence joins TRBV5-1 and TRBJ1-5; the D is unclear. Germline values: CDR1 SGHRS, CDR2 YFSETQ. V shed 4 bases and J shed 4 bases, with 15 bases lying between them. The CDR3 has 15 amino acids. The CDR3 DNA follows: TGCGCCAGCAGCCGGGAGGGAGCTCCAAATCAGCCCCAGCATTTT. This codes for CASSREGAPNQPQHF. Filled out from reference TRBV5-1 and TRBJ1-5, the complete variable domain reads KAGVTQTPRYLIKTRGQQVTLSCSPISGHRSVSWYQQTPGQGLQFLFEYFSETQRNKGNFPGRFSGRQFSNSRSEMNVSTLELGDSALYLCASSREGAPNQPQHFGDGTRLSIL.

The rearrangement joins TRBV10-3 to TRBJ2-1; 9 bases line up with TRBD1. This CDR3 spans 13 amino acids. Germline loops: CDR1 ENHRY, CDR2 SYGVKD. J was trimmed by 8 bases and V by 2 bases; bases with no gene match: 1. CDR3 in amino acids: CAISEGTGYEQFF. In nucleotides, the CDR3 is TGTGCCATCAGTGAGGGGACAGGGTATGAGCAGTTCTTC.

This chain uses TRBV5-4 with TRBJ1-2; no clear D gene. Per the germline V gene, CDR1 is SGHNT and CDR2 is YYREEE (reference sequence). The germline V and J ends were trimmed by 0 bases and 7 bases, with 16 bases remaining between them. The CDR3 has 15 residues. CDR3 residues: CASSLAGVRVGGYTF. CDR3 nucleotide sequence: TGTGCCAGCAGCTTGGCCGGGGTGCGGGTAGGTGGCTACACCTTC.

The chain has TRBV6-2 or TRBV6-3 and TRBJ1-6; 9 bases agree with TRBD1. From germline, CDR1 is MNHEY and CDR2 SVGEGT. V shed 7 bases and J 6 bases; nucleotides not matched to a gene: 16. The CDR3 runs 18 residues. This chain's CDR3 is CASIPGQGPLRRNSPLHF. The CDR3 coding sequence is TGTGCCAGCATCCCGGGACAGGGCCCTCTCCGCCGTAATTCACCCCTCCACTTT.

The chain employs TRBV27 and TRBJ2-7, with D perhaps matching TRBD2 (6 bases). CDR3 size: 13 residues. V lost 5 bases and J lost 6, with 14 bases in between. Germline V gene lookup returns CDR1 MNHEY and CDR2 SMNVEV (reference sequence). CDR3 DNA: TGTGCCAGCAGTGGGACTTGGAAGGGCGAGCAGTACTTC. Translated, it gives CASSGTWKGEQYF.